These 28 T cell receptor beta chains share one sample of origin, sequenced in a study of vaccination and CD4 T cells after COVID-19. With the Oncomine TCR Beta short-read assay, DNA from cultured CD4+ T cells was sequenced. MiXCR, run by TCRdb on the PCR reads, gives a single entry per CDR3 protein. Among about 12,000 distinct CDR3 sequences listed, approximately 80% were seen once. Stated treatment: approximately 9-day PBMC culture with coronavirus spike peptide pools or control peptides (ViraFEST assay). These TCRs are of unknown antigen specificity. The material sequenced was CD4+ T cells from blood, cultured in vitro. These receptors were obtained from a human donor who had recovered from COVID-19.

The chain combines TRBV15 with TRBJ2-5, with 8 positions matching TRBD2. The CDR3 has 18 amino acids. Germline values: CDR1 LNHNV, CDR2 YYDKDF (reference sequence). Trimming removed 1 base from V and 1 base from J; junction bases left unmatched: 11. The CDR3: CATSRGMRGGTSQETQYF. As DNA, the CDR3 is TGTGCCACCAGCAGAGGGATGAGGGGTGGGACTAGCCAAGAGACCCAGTACTTC.

The genes are TRBV6-4 and TRBJ2-2; no reliable D call. The CDR3 runs 13 residues. V lost 3 bases and J lost 1, with 3 bases in between. Germline V gene data show CDR1 as MRHNA and CDR2 as SNTAGT. The CDR3 here is CASSEGNTGELFF. CDR3 sequence (DNA): TGTGCCAGCAGTGAGGGGAACACCGGGGAGCTGTTTTTT.

CDR3 protein: CASSVYGTSGTMQYF. CDR3 DNA sequence: TGTGCCAGCAGTGTCTACGGGACTAGCGGGACCATGCAGTATTTT. V and J are TRBV6-2 or TRBV6-3 and TRBJ2-3, with TRBD2 matching 13 bases. V dropped 5 bases and J dropped 11; count of bases not matched to a gene: 10. This CDR3 has 15 amino acids. Germline V CDR1 and CDR2: MNHEY, SVGEGT.

The V call is TRBV19, the J call TRBJ1-2; no clear D gene. Germline assignment: CDR1 LNHDA and CDR2 SQIVND (reference sequence). The CDR3 extends over 13 amino acids. V lost 7 bases and J 4 bases, leaving 13 bases between the germline ends. The CDR3 DNA reads TGTGCCAGTACCACGACGGAGATCTATGGCTACACCTTC. It specifies CASTTTEIYGYTF.

The chain is built from TRBV20-1 and TRBJ1-4; D unclear. V was trimmed by 3 bases and J by 12 bases, leaving 17 bases between them. Germline CDR1 and CDR2: DFQATT and SNEGSKA (reference sequence). The CDR3 is 13 amino acids. CDR3: CSASKGGLRELFF. The CDR3 DNA reads TGCAGTGCTAGTAAGGGCGGCCTGAGGGAACTGTTTTTT.

The rearrangement uses TRBV28 and TRBJ2-1; D possibly corresponds to TRBD2 (5 bases). Germline V gives CDR1 MDHEN, CDR2 SYDVKM. CDR3 length: 12 amino acids. V lost 5 bases and J 10 bases, leaving 12 bases between the germline ends. CDR3 amino acids: CASSPSQREQFF. CDR3 nucleotides: TGTGCCAGCAGTCCTAGCCAGAGGGAGCAGTTCTTC.

The chain combines TRBV6-2 or TRBV6-3 with TRBJ2-7, with 14 bases lining up with TRBD2. The CDR3 has 18 residues. CDR1 is MNHEY and CDR2 is SVGEGT in the germline V gene. V shed 4 bases, J shed 5 bases, and the junction held 13 bases outside the gene matches. The chain's CDR3 is CASSSGTSGSLRAHEQYF. CDR3 DNA: TGTGCCAGCAGTTCCGGGACTAGCGGGAGTTTAAGGGCCCACGAGCAGTACTTC.

The gene calls are TRBV11-2 and TRBJ1-2; D gene ambiguous. The CDR3 consists of 14 residues. Germline values: CDR1 SGHAT, CDR2 FQNNGV. V dropped 0 bases and J dropped 8 bases, with 13 bases sitting between them. CDR3 region: CASSLDVTLGGYTF. The CDR3 nucleotides read TGTGCCAGCAGCTTAGATGTAACGCTAGGCGGCTACACCTTC.

This chain uses TRBV10-2 with TRBJ1-6; TRBD1 might be the D (6 bases). The CDR3 is made up of 13 amino acids. From germline, CDR1 is WSHSY and CDR2 SAAADI. V lost 2 bases and J lost 11, with 10 bases in between. In nucleotides, the CDR3 is TGCGCCAGCAGTGAGGGGACAAAGGCACCCCTCCACTTT. Its translation: CASSEGTKAPLHF.

The chain recombines TRBV7-2 with TRBJ2-7; a weak D match, TRBD2 (6 bases). Germline lookup yields CDR1 SGHTA and CDR2 FQGNSA. V was clipped by 4 bases and J by 0 bases, with 13 bases between them. This CDR3 has 15 amino acids. The chain's CDR3 is CASSSQAGASYEQYF. As DNA, the CDR3 is TGTGCCAGCAGCTCACAAGCGGGTGCCTCCTACGAGCAGTACTTC.

This chain links TRBV5-6 with TRBJ1-6, with TRBD1 matching over 10 bases. Per germline, CDR1 SGHDT and CDR2 YYEEEE. The CDR3 is 17 amino acids. V was pared by 6 bases and J by 5 bases, with 11 bases of the junction left unmatched. The CDR3 bases are TGTGCCAGCATCCCTCCGGGACAGGGGTGGCATAATTCACCCCTCCACTTT. This sequence encodes CASIPPGQGWHNSPLHF.

The gene calls are TRBV2 and TRBJ2-3; no clear D. There are 12 residues in the CDR3. Trimming took 5 bases from V and 6 from J, leaving 9 bases between them. CDR1 and CDR2 (germline): SNHLY, FYNNEI. CDR3 loop: CASSKDRDTQYF. CDR3 nucleotides: TGTGCCAGCAGTAAGGACCGGGATACGCAGTATTTT.

This clonotype was counted a few times. The chain is built from TRBV20-1 and TRBJ2-1; 8 bases are shared with TRBD2. The CDR3 loop spans 14 amino acids. The J segment lost 7 bases and the V segment lost 5 bases, leaving 10 bases of the junction unmatched. Germline lookup yields CDR1 DFQATT and CDR2 SNEGSKA (reference sequence). The CDR3 DNA follows: TGCAGTGCTTCGGGACTAGGACTGGGGAATGAGCAGTTCTTC. Protein: CSASGLGLGNEQFF.

The rearrangement links TRBV6-2 or TRBV6-3 to TRBJ1-5; a weak D match, TRBD1 (5 bases). V shed 2 bases and J shed 7 bases, with 15 bases lying between them. CDR1 MNHEY and CDR2 SVGEGT come from the germline V gene. The CDR3 is 15 amino acids. The CDR3 coding sequence is TGTGCCAGCAGTTACGTTAGGGGCCGGGACCAGCCCCAGCATTTT. This sequence encodes CASSYVRGRDQPQHF.

This rearrangement joins TRBV6-5 to TRBJ2-3, with TRBD1 identical over 8 bases. Germline V CDR1 and CDR2: MNHEY, SVGAGI. The CDR3 is made up of 15 amino acids. Unmatched junction bases numbered 3, after V lost 3 bases and J lost 1 base. CDR3 bases: TGTGCCAGCAGTTATACGGACAGGGGCACAGATACGCAGTATTTT. Translating it yields CASSYTDRGTDTQYF.

The chain employs TRBV20-1 and TRBJ2-7; no clear D gene. CDR3 length: 11 amino acids. V was trimmed by 6 bases and J by 2 bases, leaving 8 bases between them. Germline CDR1 DFQATT, CDR2 SNEGSKA (reference sequence). As DNA, the CDR3 is TGCAGTGCCATTCCACCCTACGAGCAGTACTTC. It encodes CSAIPPYEQYF.

The chain recombines TRBV6-1 with TRBJ1-1; a weak D match, TRBD1 (5 bases). V dropped 8 bases and J dropped 5 bases, with 15 bases sitting between them. Looked up from germline, CDR1 is MNHNS and CDR2 is SASEGT. CDR3 length: 13 residues. CDR3: CASRGGMGTEAFF. In nucleotides, the CDR3 is TGTGCCAGCCGGGGGGGGATGGGGACTGAAGCTTTCTTT.

The J gene is TRBJ1-2, the V gene TRBV6-1, with unresolved D. Per germline, CDR1 MNHNS and CDR2 SASEGT. V shed 6 bases and J shed 4 bases, with 15 bases lying between them. This CDR3 has 14 residues. The CDR3 here is CASSRSPGTYGYTF. The DNA of the CDR3 is TGTGCCAGCAGCCGATCACCGGGAACCTATGGCTACACCTTC.

Remarks on this clonotype: An end of the junction differs from the germline gene, which may be a read error. V and J are TRBV15 and TRBJ1-2; D not resolved. This CDR3 region has 14 residues. CDR1 is LNHNV and CDR2 is YYDKDF in the germline V gene (reference sequence). The CDR3 sequence is CAASRDLTLEGYTF. CDR3 DNA sequence: TGCGCCGCCAGCAGAGATCTCACACTAGAGGGCTACACCTTC.

V gene TRBV15 combines with J gene TRBJ2-2, with D possibly TRBD1 on 5 matching bases. Germline CDR1 and CDR2: LNHNV and YYDKDF (reference sequence). The CDR3 is 16 residues long. The V gene lost 3 bases and the J gene lost 4 bases, with 15 bases spanning the gap. The CDR3 nucleotides read TGTGCCACCAGCAGCCCCGCAGGGTACGGCACCGGGGAGCTGTTTTTT. As protein: CATSSPAGYGTGELFF.

The genes are TRBV6-1 and TRBJ1-3; D gene uncertain. The CDR3 has 15 amino acids. Trimming removed 5 bases from V and 4 bases from J, with 15 bases in between. The germline CDR1 and CDR2 sequences are MNHNS and SASEGT. The CDR3 sequence: CASSPRLREGNTIYF. CDR3 nucleotide sequence: TGTGCCAGCAGTCCCCGACTTCGAGAGGGAAACACCATATATTTT.

This clonotype is large (0.1 to 1%) within its sample. One junction end does not reproduce the germline sequence, and a read error may be involved. This rearrangement joins TRBV6-1 to TRBJ1-1; 7 nucleotides agree with TRBD1. The CDR3 has 15 amino acids. CDR1 and CDR2 (germline): MNHNS, SASEGT. CDR3: CATHMASTGNAEAFF. CDR3 nucleotides: TGTGCCACCCACATGGCATCGACAGGGAACGCTGAAGCTTTCTTT.

The chain links TRBV19 to TRBJ1-1, with D perhaps matching TRBD1 (6 bases). Germline V gene data show CDR1 as LNHDA and CDR2 as SQIVND (reference sequence). This CDR3 contains 15 residues. Trimming removed 3 bases from V and 2 bases from J, with 13 bases in between. CDR3 DNA: TGTGCCAGTAGTATCGGCCAGGGGCGCAACACTGAAGCTTTCTTT. This codes for CASSIGQGRNTEAFF.

This rearrangement joins TRBV24-1 to TRBJ2-7, with 7 nucleotides matching TRBD1. V gave up 4 bases and J gave up 5 bases; unmatched junction bases: 4. Germline CDR1 KGHDR, CDR2 SFDVKD. This CDR3 comprises 13 residues. CDR3 nucleotides: TGTGCCACCAGTGACGACAGGGACGACGAGCAGTACTTC. Translation: CATSDDRDDEQYF.

This chain links TRBV20-1 with TRBJ1-6, with a tentative D call TRBD1 (5 bases). Between the trimmed V and J ends, which lost 1 base and 13 bases, there was a span of 8 bases. This CDR3 is 11 amino acids long. Germline CDR1 DFQATT, CDR2 SNEGSKA (reference sequence). CDR3 sequence reads: CSARGGTPLHF. DNA of the CDR3: TGCAGTGCTAGAGGGGGGACCCCCCTCCACTTT.

This clonotype was observed a single time. The rearrangement links TRBV6-5 to TRBJ2-6; 8 bases are a match to TRBD1. CDR1 is MNHEY, CDR2 SVGAGI, per germline. V was clipped by 2 bases and J by 5 bases; unmatched bases: 2. The CDR3 loop spans 15 amino acids. The DNA for the CDR3 is TGTGCCAGCAGTTACCAGGGGGCTAGGGCCAACGTCCTGACTTTC. It yields the protein CASSYQGARANVLTF.

The gene calls are TRBV20-1 and TRBJ2-1; 9 positions agree with TRBD2. This CDR3 region has 14 residues. The germline CDR1 and CDR2 sequences are DFQATT and SNEGSKA (reference sequence). V gave up 6 bases and J gave up 3 bases; unmatched junction bases: 6. Written as DNA, the CDR3 is TGCAGTGCCCGAGCGGGAGGCCACTACAATGAGCAGTTCTTC. Its translation is CSARAGGHYNEQFF.

The chain uses TRBV11-3 and TRBJ2-7; D may be TRBD2 (6 bases). The CDR3 is 14 residues long. Trimming pared 8 bases from V and 6 bases from J, leaving 20 bases between. Germline CDR1 is SGHNT and CDR2 is YENEEA. In DNA, the CDR3 is TGTGCCAGCGCAGCCTGGGGGGACTTTTCCGAGCAGTACTTC. Translation gives CASAAWGDFSEQYF.